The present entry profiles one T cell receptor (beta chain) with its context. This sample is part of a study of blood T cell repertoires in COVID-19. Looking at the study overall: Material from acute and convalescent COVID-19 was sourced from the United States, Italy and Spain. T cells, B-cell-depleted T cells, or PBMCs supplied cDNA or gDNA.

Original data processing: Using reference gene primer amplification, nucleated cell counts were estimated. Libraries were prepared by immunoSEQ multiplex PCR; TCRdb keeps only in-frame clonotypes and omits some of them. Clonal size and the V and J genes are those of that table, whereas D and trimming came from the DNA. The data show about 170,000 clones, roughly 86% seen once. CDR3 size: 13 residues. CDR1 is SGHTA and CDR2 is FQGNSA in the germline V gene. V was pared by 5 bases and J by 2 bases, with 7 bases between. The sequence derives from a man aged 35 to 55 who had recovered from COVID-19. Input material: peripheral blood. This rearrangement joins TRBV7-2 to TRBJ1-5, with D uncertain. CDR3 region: CASSRQGNQPQHF. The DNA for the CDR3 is TGTGCCAGCAGCAGGCAGGGCAATCAGCCCCAGCATTTT.